The 20 T cell receptor beta chains given below trace back to one sample, sequenced in a study of T cells after yellow fever vaccination. Each CDR3 protein is one row after TCRdb ran MiXCR on the 5' RACE reads. The data show approximately 610,000 distinct CDR3 sequences, about 15% seen once. The source material was PBMCs, sampled 4 to 5 days after the first yellow fever vaccination. The origin of the receptors is a man aged 18 to 29 who received the YFV17D yellow fever vaccine.

V and J are TRBV29-1 and TRBJ2-5, with D unresolved. V shed 5 bases and J shed 5 bases, with 15 bases lying between them. The CDR3 extends over 13 amino acids. From germline, CDR1 is SQVTM and CDR2 ANQGSEA. The CDR3 DNA reads TGCAGCGTTCGAATGGGTACTTCGGAGACCCAGTACTTC. This sequence encodes CSVRMGTSETQYF. The full variable domain, in which reference TRBV29-1 and TRBJ2-5 provide the parts outside the CDR3, is SAVISQKPSRDICQRGTSLTIQCQVDSQVTMMFWYRQQPGQSLTLIATANQGSEATYESGFVIDKFPISRPNLTFSTLTVSNMSPEDSSIYLCSVRMGTSETQYFGPGTRLLVL.

This clonotype was picked up many times. The J gene is TRBJ1-1, the V gene TRBV18; no clear D gene. V was cut by 1 base and J by 5 bases, with 17 bases left in between. Germline CDR1 is KGHSH and CDR2 is LQKENI. The CDR3 has 16 residues. The CDR3 here is CASSPLGAVTGTEAFF. The CDR3 DNA is TGTGCCAGCTCACCACTGGGAGCGGTAACGGGAACTGAAGCTTTCTTT.

This clonotype was seen more than once but under ten times. This CDR3 reads CASSYFSSNTGELFF. CDR3 nucleotides: TGTGCCAGCAGTTACTTCTCCAGTAACACCGGGGAGCTGTTTTTT. J is TRBJ2-2 and V is TRBV6-5, with no clear D. CDR1 MNHEY and CDR2 SVGAGI come from the germline V gene. The ends were cut back, 1 base at V and 2 bases at J, with 8 bases in the middle. The CDR3 extends over 15 amino acids.

This clonotype was counted between two and nine times. The V gene is TRBV18, the J gene TRBJ1-6; D not resolved. V lost 2 bases and J 5 bases, leaving 10 bases between the germline ends. Germline V gives CDR1 KGHSH, CDR2 LQKENI. The CDR3 contains 15 residues. The CDR3 DNA sequence: TGTGCCAGCTCACCAAGGTCAGAGAATAATTCACCCCTCCACTTT. It specifies CASSPRSENNSPLHF.

Worth noting for this clonotype: The DNA is omitted, as the CDR3 cannot be located on it reliably, and the CDR3 follows TCRdb's listing. V gene TRBV9 combines with J gene TRBJ2-3; TRBD2, the table's D call, was not compared with the DNA. The germline CDR1 and CDR2 sequences are SGDLS and YYNGEE. The CDR3 extends over 19 residues, inclusive of both ends. CDR3 loop: CASSATFGSSGGVTDTQYF.

This clonotype has at least ten counts. The V and J genes are TRBV5-1 and TRBJ2-6, with a possible D match to TRBD2 (6 bases). CDR1 and CDR2 (germline): SGHRS, YFSETQ. The CDR3 covers 16 residues. Trimming removed 4 bases at V and 7 bases at J, with 18 bases between. CDR3 in DNA: TGCGCCAGCAGCCCTGAAGGGAGGAGTGGAGCCAACGTCCTGACTTTC. Amino acids: CASSPEGRSGANVLTF. Full variable domain (missing parts from reference TRBV5-1 and TRBJ2-6): KAGVTQTPRYLIKTRGQQVTLSCSPISGHRSVSWYQQTPGQGLQFLFEYFSETQRNKGNFPGRFSGRQFSNSRSEMNVSTLELGDSALYLCASSPEGRSGANVLTFGAGSRLTVL.

CDR3 coding DNA: TGTGCCAGCAGCTTAGCCGGCGGACAGGGGTATGGCTACACCTTC. Translated, it gives CASSLAGGQGYGYTF. V gene TRBV7-2 combines with J gene TRBJ1-2; 9 positions match TRBD1. V lost 0 bases to trimming and J lost 5 bases; unmatched junction nucleotides: 4. This CDR3 is built from 15 residues. The germline V gene encodes CDR1 SGHTA and CDR2 FQGNSA.

This clonotype was seen a few times. V usage is TRBV20-1 and J usage is TRBJ2-7; no clear D gene. CDR3 length: 13 amino acids. Per the germline V gene, CDR1 is DFQATT and CDR2 is SNEGSKA (reference sequence). Trimming took off 0 bases at V and 4 bases at J, with 10 bases between the two ends. The CDR3 is CSARDGRPYEQYF. CDR3 sequence (DNA): TGCAGTGCTAGAGATGGCAGACCTTACGAGCAGTACTTC.

This clonotype came up a few times. CDR3 loop: CASSIQSRQLEKLFF. The CDR3 DNA sequence: TGTGCCAGTAGTATCCAATCAAGACAGCTTGAAAAACTGTTTTTT. This chain connects TRBV19 to TRBJ1-4; perhaps TRBD1 as D (5 bases). This CDR3 comprises 15 residues. Trimming shortened V by 3 bases and J by 7 bases, and 15 bases separated the two germline ends. CDR1 and CDR2 (germline): LNHDA, SQIVND (reference sequence). Drawing the rest from reference TRBV19 and TRBJ1-4, the complete variable domain is DGGITQSPKYLFRKEGQNVTLSCEQNLNHDAMYWYRQDPGQGLRLIYYSQIVNDFQKGDIAEGYSVSREKKESFPLTVTSAQKNPTAFYLCASSIQSRQLEKLFFGSGTQLSVL.

This clonotype showed up just a few times. V is TRBV12-3 or TRBV12-4 and J is TRBJ1-1; D gene uncertain. The CDR3 length is 13 residues. V gave up 8 bases and J gave up 0 bases, with 10 bases separating them. DNA of the CDR3: TGTGCCAGCCTCTGGACCTTGAACACTGAAGCTTTCTTT. Residues: CASLWTLNTEAFF.

As for this clonotype: Being one base from a much bigger clone, this may be a read error. V gene TRBV27 combines with J gene TRBJ1-1; 7 nucleotides line up with TRBD1. The CDR3 runs 11 residues. The germline V gene encodes CDR1 MNHEY and CDR2 SMNVEV (reference sequence). The CDR3 region is CASSDRAEALF. The CDR3 nucleotides read TGTGCCAGCAGTGACAGGGCGGAAGCTTTATTT.

This clonotype has more than one count but fewer than ten. The chain links TRBV6-2 or TRBV6-3 to TRBJ1-6, with a possible D match to TRBD1 (5 bases). The germline V gene encodes CDR1 MNHEY and CDR2 SVGEGT. The CDR3 consists of 15 residues. Trimming took off 6 bases at V and 9 bases at J, with 18 bases between the two ends. The CDR3 spells CASRELGAPGSPLHF. For the CDR3, the DNA is TGTGCCAGCAGGGAGCTTGGGGCTCCCGGTTCACCCCTCCACTTT.

This rearrangement joins TRBV15 to TRBJ2-2, with TRBD1 identical over 8 bases. The CDR3 extends over 14 amino acids. Trimming at V came to 1 base and at J to 6 bases, leaving 1 base not matched to a gene. Per germline, CDR1 LNHNV and CDR2 YYDKDF (reference sequence). The CDR3 DNA sequence: TGTGCCACCAGCAGAGCACAGGGGGCCGGGGAGCTGTTTTTT. It codes for CATSRAQGAGELFF.

The CDR3 DNA sequence: TGTGCCAGCAGTTATCAACAGGGGACCCAGTACTTC. Amino acids: CASSYQQGTQYF. The V and J genes are TRBV6-5 and TRBJ2-5; D may be TRBD1 (6 bases). CDR1 and CDR2 (germline): MNHEY, SVGAGI. Trimming removed 3 bases from V and 7 bases from J, with 9 bases in between. The CDR3 consists of 12 residues.

This chain joins TRBV4-1 and TRBJ2-1; 10 bases match TRBD1. V lost 4 bases, J lost 2 bases, and 8 bases stayed unmatched. Germline loops: CDR1 MGHRA, CDR2 YSYEKL. The CDR3 runs 17 residues. Written as DNA, the CDR3 is TGCGCCAGCAGCCCAGAAGGACAGGGGGGAACCTACAATGAGCAGTTCTTC. This codes for CASSPEGQGGTYNEQFF.

The chain combines TRBV30 with TRBJ2-7; TRBD1 or TRBD2 may be the D gene (5 bases each). The CDR3 totals 14 residues. Between the trimmed V and J ends, which lost 3 bases and 3 bases, there was a span of 15 bases. Germline V gives CDR1 GTSNPN, CDR2 SVGIG (reference sequence). The CDR3 region is CAWSSGTKVYEQYF. DNA for the CDR3: TGTGCCTGGAGCTCCGGGACGAAGGTCTACGAGCAGTACTTC.

This clonotype has a handful of counts. The chain uses TRBV20-1 and TRBJ1-1; D may be TRBD1 (6 bases). CDR3 length: 13 amino acids. Germline values: CDR1 DFQATT, CDR2 SNEGSKA (reference sequence). V was cut by 6 bases and J by 1 base, with 12 bases left in between. CDR3 protein: CSAPRGWNTEAFF. CDR3 sequence (DNA): TGCAGTGCCCCGAGGGGGTGGAACACTGAAGCTTTCTTT.

This clonotype was counted a few times. V is TRBV5-1 and J is TRBJ2-1; D assignment may be TRBD1 or TRBD2 (5 bases each). Between the trimmed V and J ends, which lost 2 bases and 0 bases, there was a span of 18 bases. The CDR3 totals 18 residues. Looked up from germline, CDR1 is SGHRS and CDR2 is YFSETQ. The CDR3 DNA reads TGCGCCAGCAGCTTCTCACGGGCTGCAGGGAGCTCCTACAATGAGCAGTTCTTC. This gives the protein CASSFSRAAGSSYNEQFF.

The chain has TRBV3-1 and TRBJ1-4; D call uncertain. V dropped 2 bases and J dropped 7 bases, with 8 bases sitting between them. CDR1 and CDR2 (germline): LGHDT, YNNKEL (reference sequence). This CDR3 region has 13 residues. CDR3 amino acids: CASSQPGTEKLFF. CDR3 nucleotide sequence: TGTGCCAGCAGCCAACCCGGTACTGAAAAACTGTTTTTT.

This chain joins TRBV5-1 and TRBJ2-3; D perhaps matches TRBD2 (5 bases). The CDR3 runs to 14 residues. Germline CDR1 SGHRS, CDR2 YFSETQ. V was cut by 0 bases and J by 4 bases, with 9 bases left in between. The CDR3 DNA follows: TGCGCCAGCAGCTTGGACCGGGGAGCAGATACGCAGTATTTT. Its protein product is CASSLDRGADTQYF.